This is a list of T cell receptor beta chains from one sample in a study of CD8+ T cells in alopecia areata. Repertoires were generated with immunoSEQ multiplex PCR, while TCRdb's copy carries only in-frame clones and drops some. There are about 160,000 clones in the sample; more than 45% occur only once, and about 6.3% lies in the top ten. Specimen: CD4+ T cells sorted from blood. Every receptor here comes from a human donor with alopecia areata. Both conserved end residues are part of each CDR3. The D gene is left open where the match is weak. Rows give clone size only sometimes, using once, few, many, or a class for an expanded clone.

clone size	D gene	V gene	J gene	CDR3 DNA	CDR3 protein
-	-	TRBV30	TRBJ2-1	TGTGCCTGGAGTGTAGGTTCAGGCTCCTACAATGAGCAGTTCTTC	CAWSVGSGSYNEQFF
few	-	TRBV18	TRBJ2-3	TGTGCCAGCTCACCAATCGAGACAGCAGATACGCAGTATTTT	CASSPIETADTQYF
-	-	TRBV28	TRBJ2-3	TGTGCCAGCAGTTTATTATCAGATACGCAGTATTTT	CASSLLSDTQYF
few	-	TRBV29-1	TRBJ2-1	TGCAGCGTTGAAGGGCTGAGCGGAAATGAGCAGTTCTTC	CSVEGLSGNEQFF
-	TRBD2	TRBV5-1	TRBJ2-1	TGCGCCAGCAGCTCTCGACTAGCGACGGCGAATGAGCAGTTCTTC	CASSSRLATANEQFF
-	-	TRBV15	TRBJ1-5	TGTGCCACCAGCAGAGATTTGATTGATCAGCCCCAGCATTTT	CATSRDLIDQPQHF
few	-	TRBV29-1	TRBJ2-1	TGCAGCGGGAAGTACAATGAGCAGTTCTTC	CSGKYNEQFF
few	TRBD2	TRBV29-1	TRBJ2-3	TGCAGCGTTCTCCCAGCGGGAGCAGATACGCAGTATTTT	CSVLPAGADTQYF
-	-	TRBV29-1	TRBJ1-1	TGCAGCGTTATCAGGGGCACTGAAGCTTTCTTT	CSVIRGTEAFF
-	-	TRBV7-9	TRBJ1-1	TGTGCCAGCAGCTTAGTTTCCGCGCCTGAAGCTTTCTTT	CASSLVSAPEAFF
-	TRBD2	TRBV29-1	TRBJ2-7	TGCAGCGTGGTCCTAGCGGGCCTTTCCTACGAGCAGTACTTC	CSVVLAGLSYEQYF
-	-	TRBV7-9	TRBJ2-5	TGTGCCAGCAGCCCTCAAGAGACCCAGTACTTC	CASSPQETQYF
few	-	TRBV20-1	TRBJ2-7	TGCAGTGCGCCCCACTACGAGCAGTACTTC	CSAPHYEQYF
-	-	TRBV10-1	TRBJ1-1	TGCGCCAGCAGTGAGTCGGCAGGGGTTAACACTGAAGCTTTCTTT	CASSESAGVNTEAFF
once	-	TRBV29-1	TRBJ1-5	TGCAGCGTTGCAGAGATCGGGAAGGATCAGCCCCAGCATTTT	CSVAEIGKDQPQHF
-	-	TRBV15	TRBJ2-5	TGTGCCACCAGCAGAGGACAAGAGACCCAGTACTTC	CATSRGQETQYF
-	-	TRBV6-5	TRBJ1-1	TGTGCCAGCATATTTACAGGGAACACTGAAGCTTTCTTT	CASIFTGNTEAFF
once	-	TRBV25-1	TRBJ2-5	TGTGCCAGCAGTGAGCGCAAGACCCAGTACTTC	CASSERKTQYF
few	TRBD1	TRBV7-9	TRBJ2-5	TGTGCCAGCAGAGAACTAGGCAGACAGGGTTTTGAGACCCAGTACTTC	CASRELGRQGFETQYF
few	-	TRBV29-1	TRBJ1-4	TGCAGCGTTGCGGGTCGACAGCGGAGAAAACTGTTTTTT	CSVAGRQRRKLFF
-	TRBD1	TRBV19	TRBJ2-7	TGTGCCAGTAGTCGGGACAGGTCCTACGAGCAGTACTTC	CASSRDRSYEQYF
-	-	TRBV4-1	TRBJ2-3	TGCGCCAGCAGCCAAGCGGCTTTTGGCACAGATACGCAGTATTTT	CASSQAAFGTDTQYF
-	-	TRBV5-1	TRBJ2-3	TGCGCCAGCAGCTTGGCCCTAGCCAAGGGGATAACAGATACGCAGTATTTT	CASSLALAKGITDTQYF
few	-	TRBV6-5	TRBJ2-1	TGTGCCAGCTGCGCGAAGGTAACGGGTTACAATGAGCAGTTCTTC	CASCAKVTGYNEQFF
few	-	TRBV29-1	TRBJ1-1	TGCAGCGTTTTAGACTCACGTGGCACTGAAGCTTTCTTT	CSVLDSRGTEAFF
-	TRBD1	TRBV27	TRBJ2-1	TGTGCCAGCAGTATACCCGGGACAGGGTATCCGTTCTTC	CASSIPGTGYPFF
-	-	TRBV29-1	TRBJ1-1	TGCAGCGGGGGAGTGGACCCCGGCCGCACTGAAGCTTTCTTT	CSGGVDPGRTEAFF
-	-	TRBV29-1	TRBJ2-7	TGCAGCGGACGGGTCGCCTACGAGCAGTACTTC	CSGRVAYEQYF
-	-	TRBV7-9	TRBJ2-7	TGTGCCAGCAGCTCCCGTTCACTAGCCTACGAGCAGTACTTC	CASSSRSLAYEQYF
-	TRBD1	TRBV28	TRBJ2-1	TGTGCCAGCAGTCAGGACAGGGCCATGGCCGATGAGCAGTTCTTC	CASSQDRAMADEQFF
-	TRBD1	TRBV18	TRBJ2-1	TGTGCCAGCTCACCGGACAGGTACAATGAGCAGTTCTTC	CASSPDRYNEQFF
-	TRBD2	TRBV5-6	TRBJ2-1	TGTGCCAGCAGCTTGGCGGGAGGGCCACACAATGAGCAGTTCTTC	CASSLAGGPHNEQFF
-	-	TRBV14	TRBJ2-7	TGTGCCAGCAGCGAGGGGGTGTTCTACGAGCAGTACTTC	CASSEGVFYEQYF
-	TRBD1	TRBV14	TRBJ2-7	TGTGCCAGCAGCCCCGGGACAGGGCTGACCTACGAGCAGTACTTC	CASSPGTGLTYEQYF
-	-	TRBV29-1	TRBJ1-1	TGCAGCGTTGAGGTTCAGAACACTGAAGCTTTCTTT	CSVEVQNTEAFF
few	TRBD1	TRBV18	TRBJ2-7	TGTGCCAGCTCACGCAGACAGGGTGAAGAGCAGTACTTC	CASSRRQGEEQYF
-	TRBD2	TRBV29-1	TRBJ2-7	TGCAGCGTTAAGAGACCGGGACTAGCGGGAGCTCACGAGCAGTACTTC	CSVKRPGLAGAHEQYF
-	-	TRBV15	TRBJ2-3	TGTGCCACCAGCAGAGAACAGACCCAAGATACGCAGTATTTT	CATSREQTQDTQYF
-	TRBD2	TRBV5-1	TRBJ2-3	TGCGCCAGCAGCCATAGCGGGAGGGCCGTAGATACGCAGTATTTT	CASSHSGRAVDTQYF
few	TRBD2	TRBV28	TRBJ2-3	TGTGCCAGCAGTAAAATACTAGCGGGAGTGGGAGACGATACGCAGTATTTT	CASSKILAGVGDDTQYF
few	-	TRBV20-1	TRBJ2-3	TGCAGTGCTAAAGTCCCAGATACGCAGTATTTT	CSAKVPDTQYF
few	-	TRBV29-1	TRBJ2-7	TGCAGCGTTGTATCTCTTACCTACGAGCAGTACTTC	CSVVSLTYEQYF
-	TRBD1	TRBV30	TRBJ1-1	TGTGCCTGGACCGGGACAGGGTATACGAACACTGAAGCTTTCTTT	CAWTGTGYTNTEAFF
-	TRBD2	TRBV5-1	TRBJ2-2	TGCGCCAGCAGCTTGGGGACGGGAGCGGGAAAAAACACCGGGGAGCTGTTTTTT	CASSLGTGAGKNTGELFF